This T cell receptor beta chain was recorded in a study of blood T cell repertoires in COVID-19. Study in general: The cDNA or gDNA used as material had been derived from T cells, B-cell-depleted T cells, or PBMCs.

From germline, CDR1 is SQVTM and CDR2 ANQGSEA. Trimming removed 7 bases from V and 6 bases from J; junction bases left unmatched: 15. This CDR3 spans 15 amino acids. The authors' processing: Nucleated cell number was recorded as an estimate derived from reference gene primer amplification. Profiled with immunoSEQ multiplex PCR; TCRdb holds only in-frame clones, not every one. V and J calls and clone size are copied from that table; D and trimming were computed from the DNA. The data contain about 29,000 clones, roughly 88% of them singletons. Enrolment of Seattle patients took place during active infection, and they were followed longitudinally.

The receptor was isolated from a woman aged 80 or over with COVID-19, enrolled during active disease. The chain has TRBV29-1 and TRBJ2-1, with TRBD1 identical over 7 bases. The material sequenced was peripheral blood. The CDR3 region is CSALKPGGLVNEQFF. The CDR3 region has the DNA TGCAGCGCCCTAAAACCAGGGGGTCTCGTCAATGAGCAGTTCTTC.